The 16 T cell receptor beta chains below come from one sample, sequenced in a study of shared clonotypes between healthy human individuals. The data were produced by immunoSEQ multiplex PCR, yet TCRdb's version contains in-frame clones alone and is incomplete. The data contain around 700,000 clones, approximately 74% of them singletons. The sample comprised memory CD4+ T cells sorted from blood. Documented subset: CD45RA-negative fraction. Every receptor here comes from a woman aged 30 to 39 in good health.

The chain recombines TRBV7-9 with TRBJ1-3; D is undetermined. The CDR3 totals 17 residues. Trimming removed 2 bases from V and 0 bases from J, with 14 bases in between. Germline CDR1 is SEHNR and CDR2 is FQNEAQ (reference sequence). The DNA of the CDR3 is TGTGCCAGCAGCTTATTGCCAGGCACCAACTCTGGAAACACCATATATTTT. Its translation is CASSLLPGTNSGNTIYF.

The rearrangement joins TRBV7-9 to TRBJ2-3, with 8 bases matching TRBD2. CDR1 and CDR2 from the germline V gene are SEHNR and FQNEAQ (reference sequence). The CDR3 covers 16 residues. J gave up 3 bases and V 5 bases, and 10 bases lay outside the gene matches. CDR3 residues: CASSLSAGGETDTQYF. The CDR3, as DNA: TGTGCCAGCAGCCTATCGGCGGGGGGCGAAACAGATACGCAGTATTTT. The full variable domain, in which reference TRBV7-9 and TRBJ2-3 provide the parts outside the CDR3, is DTGVSQNPRHKITKRGQNVTFRCDPISEHNRLYWYRQTLGQGPEFLTYFQNEAQLEKSRLLSDRFSAERPKGSFSTLEIQRTEQGDSAMYLCASSLSAGGETDTQYFGPGTRLTVL.

V gene TRBV28 combines with J gene TRBJ2-7; D unresolved. V was cut by 3 bases and J by 2 bases, with 8 bases left in between. This CDR3 has 13 residues. CDR1 and CDR2 from the germline V gene are MDHEN and SYDVKM. The CDR3 DNA reads as TGTGCCAGCAGTTTGGGCCAGACCTACGAGCAGTACTTC. Its protein is CASSLGQTYEQYF.

The chain has TRBV25-1 and TRBJ2-2; 11 nucleotides match TRBD1. J gave up 3 bases and V 3 bases, and 3 bases lay outside the gene matches. The germline V gene has CDR1 MGHDK and CDR2 SYGVNS. The CDR3 runs to 16 residues. In DNA form, the CDR3 reads TGTGCCAGCAGTGACCCGGGACAGGGGGACACCGGGGAGCTGTTTTTT. Translating gives CASSDPGQGDTGELFF.

V and J are TRBV18 and TRBJ2-7; no definite D call. Germline V lookup: CDR1 KGHSH, CDR2 LQKENI. Between the trimmed V and J ends, which lost 5 bases and 0 bases, there was a span of 11 bases. The CDR3 contains 14 residues. Here the CDR3 reads CASSADGRSYEQYF. CDR3 in DNA: TGTGCCAGCTCAGCGGACGGTCGCTCCTACGAGCAGTACTTC.

This clone came up a few times. This chain joins TRBV14 and TRBJ2-5; perhaps TRBD1 as D (6 bases). V lost 5 bases and J 1 base, leaving 14 bases between the germline ends. The CDR3 loop spans 15 amino acids. Per germline, CDR1 SGHDN and CDR2 FVKESK. CDR3 DNA: TGTGCCAGCAGCAGCCAACAGGGCCTCCAAGAGACCCAGTACTTC. It specifies CASSSQQGLQETQYF.

The rearrangement joins TRBV7-8 to TRBJ2-2; D assignment may be TRBD1 or TRBD2 (5 bases each). In germline, CDR1 is SGHVS, CDR2 FQNEAQ. The CDR3 is made up of 15 amino acids. V shed 6 bases and J shed 0 bases, with 11 bases lying between them. For the CDR3, the DNA is TGTGCCAGCAGTCACACGGGGCCGAACACCGGGGAGCTGTTTTTT. It is translated as CASSHTGPNTGELFF.

The chain couples TRBV5-1 to TRBJ2-2, with D tentatively TRBD1 (6 bases). The V gene's germline CDR1 is SGHRS and CDR2 YFSETQ. Trimming removed 0 bases at V and 5 bases at J, with 20 bases between. The CDR3 loop spans 18 amino acids. The CDR3 loop reads CASSLGWTDRRRTGELFF. The CDR3 DNA is TGCGCCAGCAGCTTGGGGTGGACAGACAGGCGACGGACCGGGGAGCTGTTTTTT.

This clone has only one observation. This rearrangement joins TRBV4-1 to TRBJ1-1; no clear D gene. Trimming removed 4 bases from V and 0 bases from J, with 6 bases in between. Germline loops: CDR1 MGHRA, CDR2 YSYEKL. The CDR3 totals 13 residues. CDR3 in amino acids: CASSPQMNTEAFF. CDR3 nucleotide sequence: TGCGCCAGCAGCCCCCAAATGAACACTGAAGCTTTCTTT.

With respect to this clone: The germline gene is not matched at one end of the junction; a read error may be the cause. The chain employs TRBV4-1 and TRBJ1-2; tentatively, D is TRBD1 (6 bases). Germline-derived CDR1 and CDR2 are MGHRA and YSYEKL. The CDR3 has 18 residues. As DNA, the CDR3 is TGCGCCAGCAGACAAGGAGTAGGACAGACTATAACTAACTATGGCTACACCTTC. It yields the protein CASRQGVGQTITNYGYTF.

A remark on this clone: The same CDR3 can be traced to other DNA sequences in this sample. This sequence joins TRBV29-1 and TRBJ1-1, with D unclear. V lost 3 bases to trimming and J lost 1 base, with 9 bases between them. Germline-derived CDR1 and CDR2 are SQVTM and ANQGSEA. The CDR3 loop spans 13 amino acids. The CDR3 reads CSVEVTANTEAFF. The CDR3, as DNA: TGCAGCGTTGAGGTTACAGCGAACACTGAAGCTTTCTTT.

The chain couples TRBV4-2 to TRBJ1-5, with a weak D call TRBD1 (6 bases). CDR1 LGHNA and CDR2 YNFKEQ come from the germline V gene. The CDR3 is made up of 16 amino acids. V lost 0 bases to trimming and J lost 3 bases, with 12 bases between them. The CDR3 DNA is TGTGCCAGCAGCCAAGATAGGACAGCCCTCAATCAGCCCCAGCATTTT. It encodes CASSQDRTALNQPQHF.

This chain links TRBV5-1 with TRBJ2-3; D gene unclear. The CDR3 sequence is 18 residues long. Trimming took off 1 base at V and 0 bases at J, with 18 bases between the two ends. Germline V CDR1 and CDR2: SGHRS, YFSETQ. In nucleotides, the CDR3 is TGCGCCAGCAGCTTGTGGTTTGGGCCTCCGTCTAGCACAGATACGCAGTATTTT. Residues: CASSLWFGPPSSTDTQYF.

The gene calls are TRBV19 and TRBJ2-1, with a tentative D call TRBD2 (6 bases). Between the trimmed V and J ends, which lost 0 bases and 2 bases, there was a span of 11 bases. Germline loops: CDR1 LNHDA, CDR2 SQIVND (reference sequence). The CDR3 spans 16 residues. CDR3 DNA sequence: TGTGCCAGTAGTATAGAGGGCGGGGTCCCCTACAATGAGCAGTTCTTC. This translates into CASSIEGGVPYNEQFF.

The V and J genes are TRBV27 and TRBJ2-3, with 7 bases fitting TRBD2. Germline assignment: CDR1 MNHEY and CDR2 SMNVEV (reference sequence). V was pared by 2 bases and J by 1 base, with 6 bases of the junction left unmatched. The CDR3 runs 16 residues. CDR3 in DNA: TGTGCCAGCAGTTTAGAACTAGCGCGGGGCACAGATACGCAGTATTTT. Translation: CASSLELARGTDTQYF.

The chain uses TRBV28 and TRBJ2-7; D might be TRBD1 or TRBD2, each matching 5 bases. This CDR3 has 13 amino acids. Per germline, CDR1 MDHEN and CDR2 SYDVKM. Between the trimmed V and J ends, which lost 4 bases and 7 bases, there was a span of 14 bases. CDR3 region: CASSSPGTREQYF. DNA for the CDR3: TGTGCCAGCAGTTCGCCGGGGACCAGGGAGCAGTACTTC.